A single sample is the source of the 5 T cell receptor beta chains below, sequenced in a study of blood T cell repertoires in COVID-19. Using immunoSEQ multiplex PCR, the repertoire was profiled, and TCRdb retains in-frame clones only, with some absent. The sample yields around 230,000 clones, about nine tenths seen once. The specimen was PBMCs or T cells enriched from blood (not recorded which). These receptor sequences come from a woman under 40 with acute COVID-19.

The V call is TRBV11-2, the J call TRBJ1-5; a possible D gene is TRBD1 (6 bases). Per germline, CDR1 SGHAT and CDR2 FQNNGV. Deletions cut 5 bases from V and 5 bases from J, with 13 bases between. The CDR3 runs to 14 residues. In DNA form, the CDR3 reads TGTGCCAGCAGCACCACGACAGGTTATCAGCCCCAGCATTTT. Its protein product is CASSTTTGYQPQHF.

The V call is TRBV2, the J call TRBJ2-2, with 9 positions matching TRBD1. Trimming cost V 8 bases and J 6 bases; bases outside gene matches: 13. Germline V lookup: CDR1 SNHLY, CDR2 FYNNEI. The CDR3 contains 16 residues. The CDR3 is CASCGGQGIGAGELFF. The CDR3 coding sequence is TGTGCCAGCTGCGGGGGACAGGGAATTGGTGCCGGGGAGCTGTTTTTT. The full variable domain, its missing parts supplied by reference TRBV2 and TRBJ2-2, is EPEVTQTPSHQVTQMGQEVILRCVPISNHLYFYWYRQILGQKVEFLVSFYNNEISEKSEIFDDQFSVERPDGSNFTLKIRSTKLEDSAMYFCASCGGQGIGAGELFFGEGSRLTVL.

The V call is TRBV5-1, the J call TRBJ2-2; 7 nucleotides line up with TRBD1. Germline V CDR1 and CDR2: SGHRS, YFSETQ. V shed 9 bases and J 0 bases; nucleotides not matched to a gene: 5. This CDR3 contains 14 residues. As DNA, the CDR3 is TGCGCCACCAAAGGACAGGCGAACACCGGGGAGCTGTTTTTT. Protein product: CATKGQANTGELFF.

This clone was observed at least ten times. The CDR3 region is CASSLRAPGEKLFF. In DNA form, the CDR3 reads TGTGCCAGCAGCTTACGGGCGCCGGGAGAAAAACTGTTTTTT. The J gene is TRBJ1-4, the V gene TRBV11-2; D is unclear. The CDR3 has 14 residues. With 2 bases removed from V and 8 bases from J, the gap between germline ends came to 12 bases. Germline CDR1 and CDR2: SGHAT and FQNNGV.

The chain uses TRBV24-1 and TRBJ2-3, with a weak D call TRBD2 (5 bases). V lost 8 bases to trimming and J lost 0 bases, with 8 bases between them. The CDR3 is 13 residues long. The germline CDR1 and CDR2 sequences are KGHDR and SFDVKD. The CDR3 reads CATTTGSTDTQYF. Here the CDR3 DNA reads TGTGCCACCACAACGGGGAGCACAGATACGCAGTATTTT.